The 14 T cell receptor beta chains below all came from one sample that was sequenced in a study of T cells in Graves' hyperthyroidism and ophthalmopathy. Amplification yielded TCR beta CDR3 regions, with RNA transcripts as the source. When the TCR CDR3 underwent first-round RT-PCR, the HTBI primer set was used. Each CDR3 protein is one row after TCRdb ran MiXCR on the multiplex PCR reads. Here the sample spans a few hundred thousand distinct CDR3 sequences, more than 15% being singletons. The specimen sequenced was blood. The receptors stem from a woman in her thirties with Graves' hyperthyroidism.

Only a few counts were recorded for this clonotype. A read error may explain this, as a much larger clone is one base away. CDR3 region: CASRWGANTEAFF. CDR3 sequence (DNA): TGTGCCAGCAGGTGGGGGGCGAACACTGAAGCTTTCTTT. The chain carries TRBV27 and TRBJ1-1; tentative D call: TRBD1 (6 bases). Germline V lookup: CDR1 MNHEY, CDR2 SMNVEV (reference sequence). Trimming took 6 bases from V and 1 from J, leaving 9 bases between them. This CDR3 region has 13 residues.

This clonotype was found many times. The rearrangement links TRBV2 to TRBJ2-3; 7 bases match TRBD1. V shed 7 bases, J shed 0 bases, and the junction held 13 bases outside the gene matches. From germline, CDR1 is SNHLY and CDR2 FYNNEI. This CDR3 comprises 17 residues. The CDR3 DNA follows: TGTGCCAGCAAGGCCAGACAGGGACGGGGAAGCACAGATACGCAGTATTTT. It translates to CASKARQGRGSTDTQYF.

This clonotype was observed a few times. The rearrangement joins TRBV12-3 or TRBV12-4 to TRBJ2-1, with 7 bases aligning to TRBD1. Trimming took 5 bases from V and 6 from J; bases not matched to a gene: 13. The CDR3 is 16 residues long. The CDR3 bases are TGTGCCAGCAGTCCGCGGACAGGATTGTCCCTCAATGAGCAGTTCTTC. Protein sequence: CASSPRTGLSLNEQFF.

This clonotype has more than one count but fewer than ten. The chain carries TRBV18 and TRBJ1-3; weak D call: TRBD1 (6 bases). Looked up from germline, CDR1 is KGHSH and CDR2 is LQKENI. The CDR3 extends over 15 amino acids. Trimming shortened V by 5 bases and J by 2 bases, and 13 bases separated the two germline ends. The CDR3 DNA is TGTGCCAGCTCAACGTACGGGACAACTGGAAACACCATATATTTT. Amino acid sequence: CASSTYGTTGNTIYF.

This clonotype appeared many times. The chain links TRBV20-1 to TRBJ2-5; maybe TRBD1 (5 bases). The V gene lost 7 bases and the J gene lost 2 bases, with 17 bases spanning the gap. The length of the CDR3 is 14 residues. Germline assignment: CDR1 DFQATT and CDR2 SNEGSKA (reference sequence). CDR3 in DNA: TGCAGTGAGGACGCCAGGGTCGGACAAGAGACCCAGTACTTC. Amino acid sequence: CSEDARVGQETQYF.

The CDR3 loop reads CATTTDTQYF. The CDR3 DNA sequence: TGTGCCACCACCACAGATACGCAGTATTTT. The gene calls are TRBV12-3 or TRBV12-4 and TRBJ2-3; D gene ambiguous. This CDR3 region has 10 residues. The V and J ends lost 10 bases and 2 bases respectively, with 4 bases between them.

Only a few counts were recorded for this clonotype. V is TRBV6-1 and J is TRBJ2-5; D unresolved. The CDR3 is 11 residues long. From germline, CDR1 is MNHNS and CDR2 SASEGT. V lost 3 bases, J lost 7 bases, and 6 bases lay in between. In DNA, the CDR3 is TGTGCCAGCAGTGATTATGGGACCCAGTACTTC. It encodes CASSDYGTQYF.

This clonotype was seen a handful of times. J is TRBJ2-6 and V is TRBV19; D uncertain. With 7 bases removed from V and 1 base from J, the gap between germline ends came to 14 bases. The CDR3 has 16 amino acids. Germline-derived CDR1 and CDR2 are LNHDA and SQIVND (reference sequence). CDR3 residues: CASTNSWASGANVLTF. CDR3 nucleotides: TGTGCCAGTACCAATTCGTGGGCTTCTGGGGCCAACGTCCTGACTTTC.

Details on this clonotype: A much bigger clone sits one base away, suggesting this may be a read error. The J gene is TRBJ2-7, the V gene TRBV9; 9 nucleotides align to TRBD2. The CDR3 has 14 amino acids. V lost 4 bases and J lost 5; bases outside the gene matches: 7. The V gene's germline CDR1 is SGDLS and CDR2 YYNGEE. CDR3 in amino acids: CASSMGTSLDEQYF. The CDR3 bases are TGTGCCAGCAGCATGGGGACTAGCCTCGACGAGCAGTACTTC.

This clonotype was observed a handful of times. The chain recombines TRBV4-2 with TRBJ2-7; D is possibly TRBD1 or TRBD2 (5 bases each). This CDR3 has 14 residues. V dropped 0 bases and J dropped 6 bases, with 12 bases sitting between them. Per germline, CDR1 LGHNA and CDR2 YNFKEQ. This CDR3 is CASSQDEGRGEQYF. CDR3 nucleotides: TGTGCCAGCAGCCAAGATGAGGGTAGGGGCGAGCAGTACTTC.

In this sample, this clonotype turned up a few times. The V and J genes are TRBV6-2 or TRBV6-3 and TRBJ2-2, with 10 bases matching TRBD1. Looked up from germline, CDR1 is MNHEY and CDR2 is SVGEGT. CDR3 length: 15 amino acids. V was pared by 6 bases and J by 6 bases, with 7 bases of the junction left unmatched. As DNA, the CDR3 is TGTGCCAGCAGACCCGGGACAGGGGTGGCCGGGGAGCTGTTTTTT. This translates into CASRPGTGVAGELFF.

This clonotype was counted between two and nine times. This chain uses TRBV6-1 with TRBJ2-7, with D tentatively TRBD1 (5 bases). Per germline, CDR1 MNHNS and CDR2 SASEGT. Deletions cut 7 bases from V and 6 bases from J, with 16 bases between. CDR3 length: 13 residues. As DNA, the CDR3 is TGTGCCAGCACCTCTCCTAGGGGTCGCGAGCAGTACTTC. It specifies CASTSPRGREQYF.

Note on this clonotype: A much larger clonotype is one base distant, so this may be a read error. CDR3 residues: CSAQGGLNTGAFF. CDR3 in DNA: TGCAGTGCTCAGGGGGGACTGAACACTGGAGCTTTCTTT. The chain carries TRBV20-1 and TRBJ1-1; 7 bases are shared with TRBD1. The CDR3 runs 13 residues. The V gene's germline CDR1 is DFQATT and CDR2 SNEGSKA (reference sequence).

Notes on this clonotype: This may be a read error, as it is one base from a much larger clone. J is TRBJ2-3 and V is TRBV10-3; 7 positions agree with TRBD2. Unmatched junction bases numbered 16, after V lost 4 bases and J lost 3 bases. Germline assignment: CDR1 ENHRY and CDR2 SYGVKD. This CDR3 spans 18 amino acids. Here the CDR3 reads CAISALPPLASATDTQYF. For the CDR3, the DNA is TGTGCCATCAGTGCCTTACCCCCACTAGCGTCGGCGACAGATACGCAGTATTTT.